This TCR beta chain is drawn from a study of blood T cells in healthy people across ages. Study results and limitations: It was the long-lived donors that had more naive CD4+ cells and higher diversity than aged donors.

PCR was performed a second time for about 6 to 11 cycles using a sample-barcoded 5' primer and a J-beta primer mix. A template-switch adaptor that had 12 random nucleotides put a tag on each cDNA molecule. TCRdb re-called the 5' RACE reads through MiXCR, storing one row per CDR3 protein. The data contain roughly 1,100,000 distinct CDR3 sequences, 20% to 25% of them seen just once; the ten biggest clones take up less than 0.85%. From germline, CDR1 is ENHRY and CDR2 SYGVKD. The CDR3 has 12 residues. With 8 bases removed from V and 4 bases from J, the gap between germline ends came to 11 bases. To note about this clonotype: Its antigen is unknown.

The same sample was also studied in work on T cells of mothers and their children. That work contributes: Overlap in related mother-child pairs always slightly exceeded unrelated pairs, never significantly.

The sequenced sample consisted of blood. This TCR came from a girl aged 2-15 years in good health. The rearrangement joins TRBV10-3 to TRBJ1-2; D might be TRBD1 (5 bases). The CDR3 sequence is CAIEGIGYGYTF. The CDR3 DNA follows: TGTGCCATCGAGGGGATTGGCTATGGCTACACCTTC.